A single T cell receptor beta chain is shown here with its context. Its matching antigen is unknown. The sample belongs to a study of T-cell reconstitution after alpha-beta-depleted transplantation in children. The CDR3 extends over 18 amino acids. The TCRbeta library was prepared with unique molecular identifiers. TCRdb fed the PCR reads into MiXCR, producing one record per CDR3 protein. Of around 490,000 distinct CDR3 sequences listed, approximately 10% are singletons. Study-wide results and caveats: From surviving recipient T cells and thymic progenitors came the high day-60 TCRbeta diversity observed in some patients.

V gene TRBV21-1 combines with J gene TRBJ2-5; whether TRBD2, the table's D call, matches the DNA was not checked. TRBV21-1 is recorded as a pseudogene. Here the sequenced sample was PBMCs, mostly from graft donor cells, taken 180 days after TCRalphabeta/CD19-depleted stem cell transplant. The sequence came from a female patient aged 2-9 years who had a stem cell transplant for aplastic anemia, so the T cells may come from the graft donor. The CDR3 region has the DNA TGTGCCAGCAGCAAAGGGGCCTTTTGTGGACGGACTCAAGAGACCCAGTACTTC. It encodes CASSKGAFCGRTQETQYF.